This T cell receptor (beta chain) was recorded in a study of OX40 agonist ivuxolimab in advanced cancers. About the research overall: Ivuxolimab, an antibody that agonizes OX40 (CD134), was administered to the patients. Regarding the study as a whole: In the 0.1 to 3.0 mg/kg range, CD4+ and CD8+ blood T cells had expanded clonally by week 6.

The repertoire was sequenced with immunoSEQ multiplex PCR; TCRdb's copy has only in-frame clones and lacks some. The sample includes about 13,000 clones, more than 75% of them seen just once. Germline loops: CDR1 MDHEN, CDR2 SYDVKM. The CDR3 length is 16 residues. V gave up 1 base and J gave up 2 bases; unmatched junction bases: 7. A remark on this clone: Its antigen is unknown.

The sample here was CD4+ or CD8+ T cells sorted from blood, taken in a trial of the OX40 agonist ivuxolimab. The TCR comes from an adult with an advanced solid tumor such as melanoma, head and neck, liver or kidney cancer. This chain links TRBV28 with TRBJ2-7; 8 positions agree with TRBD1. The CDR3 sequence: CASSLYAGGLTYEQYF. For the CDR3, the DNA is TGTGCCAGCAGTTTATACGCAGGGGGCCTTACCTACGAGCAGTACTTC.